These 25 T cell receptor beta chains originate from one sample sequenced in a study of blood T cell repertoires in COVID-19. The protocol was immunoSEQ multiplex PCR, while the TCRdb copy is restricted to in-frame clones and leaves out a portion. The sample holds 150,000 to 200,000 clones, about 91% seen once. The sample consisted of peripheral blood. These receptors all stem from a woman aged 25 to 39 with acute or convalescent COVID-19.

This chain links TRBV5-4 with TRBJ2-7, with D possibly matching TRBD1 (5 bases). V lost 0 bases and J 3 bases, leaving 7 bases between the germline ends. The germline CDR1 and CDR2 sequences are SGHNT and YYREEE (reference sequence). The CDR3 runs to 13 residues. The CDR3 spells CASSLGGNYEQYF. DNA for the CDR3: TGTGCCAGCAGCTTGGGGGGCAACTACGAGCAGTACTTC.

The rearrangement links TRBV29-1 to TRBJ1-4; TRBD1 is a possible D gene (5 bases). This CDR3 is 12 amino acids long. The germline V gene has CDR1 SQVTM and CDR2 ANQGSEA. Trimming removed 3 bases from V and 10 bases from J, with 12 bases in between. CDR3 region: CSVEAGTGKLFF. CDR3 bases: TGCAGCGTTGAGGCGGGGACGGGAAAACTGTTTTTT.

The rearrangement joins TRBV7-2 to TRBJ2-7; D unclear. V was cut by 1 base and J by 0 bases, with 10 bases left in between. This CDR3 contains 15 residues. Germline assignment: CDR1 SGHTA and CDR2 FQGNSA. The CDR3 nucleotides are TGTGCCAGCAGCTTAGGAGGCTATAGCTCCTACGAGCAGTACTTC. It translates to CASSLGGYSSYEQYF.

The J gene is TRBJ2-7, the V gene TRBV27; 10 nucleotides align to TRBD1. Germline lookup yields CDR1 MNHEY and CDR2 SMNVEV (reference sequence). The CDR3 has 15 residues. J lost 6 bases, V lost 6 bases, and 11 bases had no gene match. The CDR3: CASSFVGDRGREQYF. In nucleotides, the CDR3 is TGTGCCAGCAGCTTCGTTGGGGACAGGGGACGCGAGCAGTACTTC.

This sequence joins TRBV25-1 and TRBJ2-5, with TRBD2 matching over 7 bases. The germline CDR1 and CDR2 sequences are MGHDK and SYGVNS. With 8 bases clipped from V and 2 bases from J, the junction kept 8 bases outside the gene matches. The CDR3 covers 14 residues. As DNA, the CDR3 is TGTGCCAGCTCACCCCCCGGGAGGCAAGAGACCCAGTACTTC. This codes for CASSPPGRQETQYF. Full variable domain (rest looked up from reference TRBV25-1 and TRBJ2-5): EADIYQTPRYLVIGTGKKITLECSQTMGHDKMYWYQQDPGMELHLIHYSYGVNSTEKGDLSSESTVSRIRTEHFPLTLESARPSHTSQYLCASSPPGRQETQYFGPGTRLLVL.

The chain links TRBV15 to TRBJ1-4; D is perhaps TRBD1 (6 bases). The CDR3 loop spans 17 amino acids. The germline CDR1 and CDR2 sequences are LNHNV and YYDKDF (reference sequence). Trimming removed 4 bases from V and 8 bases from J, with 23 bases in between. Written as DNA, the CDR3 is TGTGCCACCAGCAATATGACCAAGAGGGGGTTCGGGGAAAAACTGTTTTTT. Translated: CATSNMTKRGFGEKLFF.

The V gene is TRBV3-1 (or the pseudogene TRBV3-2), the J gene TRBJ1-2; 12 bases are a match to TRBD1. V lost 1 base and J lost 11; bases outside the gene matches: 8. The V gene's germline CDR1 is LGHDT and CDR2 YNNKEL (reference sequence). The CDR3 length is 15 residues. CDR3 sequence (DNA): TGTGCCAGCAGCCAAGTCTGGGGGACAGGGGGCCAATACACCTTC. Protein product: CASSQVWGTGGQYTF.

V gene TRBV28 combines with J gene TRBJ2-1; 7 nucleotides agree with TRBD1. Germline V gene data show CDR1 as MDHEN and CDR2 as SYDVKM. This CDR3 contains 15 residues. V was clipped by 2 bases and J by 12 bases; unmatched bases: 13. CDR3 region: CASSLGTGVMKAQFF. CDR3 in DNA: TGTGCCAGCAGTTTAGGTACAGGGGTAATGAAGGCGCAGTTCTTC.

The chain recombines TRBV5-1 with TRBJ2-7; TRBD2 aligns across 13 bases. The germline gives CDR1 SGHRS, CDR2 YFSETQ. The junction had 3 bases not matched to a gene; V was cut back by 6 bases and J by 6 bases. This CDR3 contains 13 residues. The CDR3 sequence is CASKGTSGIEQYF. The CDR3 region has the DNA TGCGCCAGCAAGGGGACTAGCGGGATCGAGCAGTACTTC.

The V gene is TRBV6-5, the J gene TRBJ2-1, with D maybe TRBD1 (7 bases). The germline gives CDR1 MNHEY, CDR2 SVGAGI. The CDR3 loop spans 15 amino acids. Trimming took off 10 bases at V and 6 bases at J, with 22 bases between the two ends. The DNA of the CDR3 is TGTGCCACCAGGAAGGGACAGAGCGGGTTCAATGAGCAGTTCTTC. Translated, it gives CATRKGQSGFNEQFF.

The chain combines TRBV9 with TRBJ1-5; 7 bases map to TRBD1. This CDR3 spans 15 amino acids. V trimming: 1 base; J trimming: 9 bases; junction bases outside the gene matches: 10. CDR1 and CDR2 from the germline V gene are SGDLS and YYNGEE. The CDR3 loop reads CASSVTGQIGGPQHF. CDR3 sequence (DNA): TGTGCCAGCAGCGTAACGGGACAGATTGGAGGGCCCCAGCATTTT.

V usage is TRBV28 and J usage is TRBJ1-1, with D perhaps matching TRBD1 (5 bases). V dropped 5 bases and J dropped 5 bases, with 24 bases sitting between them. Germline CDR1 is MDHEN and CDR2 is SYDVKM. CDR3 length equals 17 residues. CDR3 in DNA: TGTGCCAGCAGTCCGTGGACGTTATCCGGGGCGGGGACTGAAGCTTTCTTT. Encoded protein: CASSPWTLSGAGTEAFF.

V usage is TRBV12-3 or TRBV12-4 and J usage is TRBJ2-2; D is uncertain. The length of the CDR3 is 13 residues. V was clipped by 1 base and J by 7 bases, with 7 bases between them. The CDR3 here is CASSLGRGGELFF. The CDR3 DNA reads TGTGCCAGCAGTTTAGGGCGCGGCGGGGAGCTGTTTTTT.

This clone was seen a handful of times. This chain uses TRBV2 with TRBJ1-6; a possible D gene is TRBD1 (6 bases). This CDR3 region has 14 residues. Trimming pared 5 bases from V and 6 bases from J, leaving 11 bases between. The germline gives CDR1 SNHLY, CDR2 FYNNEI. This CDR3 reads CASSKDRFNSPLHF. Here the CDR3 DNA reads TGTGCCAGCAGTAAGGACAGATTTAATTCACCCCTCCACTTT.

The J gene is TRBJ2-5, the V gene TRBV9, with D hard to call. Germline V CDR1 and CDR2: SGDLS, YYNGEE. V gave up 2 bases and J gave up 2 bases, with 7 bases separating them. The CDR3 loop spans 13 amino acids. As DNA, the CDR3 is TGTGCCAGCAGCGTCGCGGAACAAGAGACCCAGTACTTC. As protein: CASSVAEQETQYF.

As concerns this clone: Other nucleotide sequences in the sample specify the same CDR3. The chain uses TRBV27 and TRBJ1-1; D gene ambiguous. Germline V CDR1 and CDR2: MNHEY, SMNVEV (reference sequence). V was shortened by 0 bases and J by 1 base, with 3 bases between the two germline ends. CDR3 length: 13 residues. This chain's CDR3 is CASSLSRNTEAFF. In DNA, the CDR3 is TGTGCCAGCAGTTTATCGAGGAACACTGAAGCTTTCTTT.

The CDR3 DNA sequence: TGTGCCAGCAGGGGGAGGGGACCAAACACAGATACGCAGTATTTT. Translating gives CASRGRGPNTDTQYF. The gene calls are TRBV6-7 and TRBJ2-3, with 7 bases lining up with TRBD2. TRBV6-7 is designated an ORF whose function remains uncertain. The CDR3 sequence is 15 residues long. V dropped 6 bases and J dropped 2; count of bases not matched to a gene: 8.

V is TRBV28 and J is TRBJ1-5; 8 bases align to TRBD1. The V and J ends lost 5 bases and 7 bases, in that order; junction bases with no gene match: 7. CDR1 is MDHEN, CDR2 SYDVKM, per germline. The CDR3 runs to 14 residues. CDR3 sequence: CASSGQGKGQPQHF. The CDR3 bases are TGTGCCAGCAGTGGACAGGGTAAGGGACAGCCCCAGCATTTT.

V gene TRBV5-1 combines with J gene TRBJ2-5; 9 bases align to TRBD2. This CDR3 is 16 amino acids long. Germline V CDR1 and CDR2: SGHRS, YFSETQ. V dropped 0 bases and J dropped 4; count of bases not matched to a gene: 7. The CDR3 DNA sequence: TGCGCCAGCAGCTTGGTGGCTAGCGGGATCTCAGAGACCCAGTACTTC. Residues: CASSLVASGISETQYF.

CDR3 DNA sequence: TGTGCCAGTAGTGTCCTGGCTAGCGGGACCTCCTACAATGAGCAGTTCTTC. This translates into CASSVLASGTSYNEQFF. V usage is TRBV19 and J usage is TRBJ2-1; 9 bases match TRBD2. The length of the CDR3 is 17 residues. V shed 5 bases and J 0 bases; nucleotides not matched to a gene: 8. Germline CDR1 reads LNHDA; CDR2 reads SQIVND (reference sequence).

The chain carries TRBV11-2 and TRBJ1-1, with a possible D match to TRBD1 (5 bases). CDR1 SGHAT and CDR2 FQNNGV come from the germline V gene. The CDR3 loop spans 11 amino acids. Deletions cut 7 bases from V and 12 bases from J, with 15 bases between. The CDR3 nucleotides read TGTGCCAGCACAACTGGGACTTCAACTTTCTTT. Protein: CASTTGTSTFF.

The chain joins TRBV20-1 to TRBJ2-3; perhaps TRBD2 as D (5 bases). Trimming took off 8 bases at V and 5 bases at J, with 11 bases between the two ends. Germline V gives CDR1 DFQATT, CDR2 SNEGSKA (reference sequence). There are 11 residues in the CDR3. As DNA, the CDR3 is TGCAGTAGCGGTAGTGGAGATACGCAGTATTTT. Translation gives CSSGSGDTQYF.

The chain links TRBV10-3 to TRBJ1-1; D gene uncertain. Deletions cut 2 bases from V and 7 bases from J, with 8 bases between. The CDR3 loop spans 12 amino acids. CDR1 and CDR2 (germline): ENHRY, SYGVKD. The CDR3 reads CAISEEVGEAFF. CDR3 in DNA: TGTGCCATCAGTGAGGAAGTCGGTGAAGCTTTCTTT.

This rearrangement joins TRBV6-1 to TRBJ2-5; the match to TRBD1 covers 8 bases. V shed 2 bases, J shed 5 bases, and the junction held 7 bases outside the gene matches. The CDR3 runs to 15 residues. Germline V gene sequence: CDR1 MNHNS, CDR2 SASEGT. CDR3 in DNA: TGTGCCAGCAGTGAAATTCAGGGGGCGCTTGAGACCCAGTACTTC. Translating gives CASSEIQGALETQYF.

DNA of the CDR3: TGTGCCAGCAGCTCGCCGACAGGGGTTTATCGGGACGAGCAGTACTTC. The encoded protein is CASSSPTGVYRDEQYF. The rearrangement joins TRBV7-9 to TRBJ2-7; 8 nucleotides line up with TRBD1. The CDR3 runs to 16 residues. J lost 5 bases, V lost 4 bases, and 13 bases had no gene match. Germline V gene data show CDR1 as SEHNR and CDR2 as FQNEAQ (reference sequence).